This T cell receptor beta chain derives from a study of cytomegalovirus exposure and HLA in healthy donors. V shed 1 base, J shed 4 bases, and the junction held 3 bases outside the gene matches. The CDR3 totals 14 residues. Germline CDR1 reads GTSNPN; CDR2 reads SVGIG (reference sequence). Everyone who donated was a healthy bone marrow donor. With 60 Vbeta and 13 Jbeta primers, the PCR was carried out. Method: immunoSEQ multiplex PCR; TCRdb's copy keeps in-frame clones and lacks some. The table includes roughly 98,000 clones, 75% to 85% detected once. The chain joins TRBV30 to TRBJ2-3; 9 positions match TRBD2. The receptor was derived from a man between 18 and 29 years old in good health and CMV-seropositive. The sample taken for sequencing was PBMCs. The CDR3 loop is CAWSGTSGSDTQYF. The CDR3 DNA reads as TGTGCCTGGAGTGGTACTAGCGGGTCAGATACGCAGTATTTT.